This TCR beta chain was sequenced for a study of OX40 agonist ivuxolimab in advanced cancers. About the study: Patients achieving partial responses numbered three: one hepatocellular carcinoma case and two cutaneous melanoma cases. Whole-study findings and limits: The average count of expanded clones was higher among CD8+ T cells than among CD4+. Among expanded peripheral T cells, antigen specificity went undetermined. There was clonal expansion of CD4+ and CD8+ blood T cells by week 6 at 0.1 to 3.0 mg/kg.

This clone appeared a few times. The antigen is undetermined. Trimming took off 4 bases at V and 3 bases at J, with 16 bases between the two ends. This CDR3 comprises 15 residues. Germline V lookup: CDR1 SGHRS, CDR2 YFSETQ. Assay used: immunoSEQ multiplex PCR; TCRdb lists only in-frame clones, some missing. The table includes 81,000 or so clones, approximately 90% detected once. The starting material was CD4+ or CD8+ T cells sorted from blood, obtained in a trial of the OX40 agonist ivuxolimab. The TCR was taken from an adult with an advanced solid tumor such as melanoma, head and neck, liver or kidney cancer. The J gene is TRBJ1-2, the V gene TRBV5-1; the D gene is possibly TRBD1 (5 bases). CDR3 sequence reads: CASSPEGTAYYGYTF. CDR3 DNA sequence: TGCGCCAGCAGCCCCGAAGGGACGGCCTACTATGGCTACACCTTC.